Shown below are 11 T cell receptor beta chains from a single sample sequenced in a study of blood T cell repertoires in COVID-19. Assay used: immunoSEQ multiplex PCR; TCRdb lists only in-frame clones, some missing. The profile shows under 200,000 clones, 86% of them singletons. The specimen sequenced was peripheral blood. Receptors originate from a man aged 18 to 35 with acute or convalescent COVID-19.

The sample holds one count of this clone. The chain combines TRBV6-5 with TRBJ1-1, with TRBD1 identical over 8 bases. CDR3 length: 15 residues. The junction had 7 bases not matched to a gene; V was cut back by 0 bases and J by 7 bases. Germline CDR1 MNHEY, CDR2 SVGAGI. DNA for the CDR3: TGTGCCAGCAGTTACTCCGGCAGGGGGCGGGTTGAAGCTTTCTTT. Its protein is CASSYSGRGRVEAFF.

This chain uses TRBV5-4 with TRBJ1-2; D not resolved. Germline V gives CDR1 SGHNT, CDR2 YYREEE (reference sequence). The germline V and J ends were trimmed by 1 base and 0 bases, with 16 bases remaining between them. This CDR3 comprises 17 residues. The CDR3: CASSLLSVGAANYGYTF. As DNA, the CDR3 is TGTGCCAGCAGCTTGCTCTCTGTGGGAGCCGCTAACTATGGCTACACCTTC.

The genes are TRBV7-8 and TRBJ1-5; 8 nucleotides align to TRBD1. After removal of 1 base from V and 6 bases from J, the junction contained 5 bases not matched to a gene. The CDR3 is 15 residues long. The germline V gene encodes CDR1 SGHVS and CDR2 FQNEAQ. CDR3 sequence: CASSLVRDRFQPQHF. Here the CDR3 DNA reads TGTGCCAGCAGCTTAGTTCGGGACAGGTTTCAGCCCCAGCATTTT.

The chain is built from TRBV29-1 and TRBJ2-3, with 11 bases aligning to TRBD1. The CDR3 contains 15 residues. Germline CDR1 is SQVTM and CDR2 is ANQGSEA. V was clipped by 5 bases and J by 3 bases; unmatched bases: 7. This CDR3 is CSVKGTGGRTDTQYF. CDR3 bases: TGCAGCGTTAAGGGGACAGGGGGAAGGACAGATACGCAGTATTTT.

The chain is built from TRBV19 and TRBJ1-4; possibly TRBD1 for D (6 bases). CDR1 and CDR2 from the germline V gene are LNHDA and SQIVND (reference sequence). This CDR3 has 15 residues. Trimming pared 3 bases from V and 8 bases from J, leaving 16 bases between. DNA for the CDR3: TGTGCCAGTAGTATTGAGGCAGGGGTCGAAGAAAAACTGTTTTTT. Its translation is CASSIEAGVEEKLFF.

The chain links TRBV5-4 to TRBJ2-5; no definite D call. The V end was cut by 1 base, the J end by 4 bases, with 2 bases between. Germline CDR1 SGHNT, CDR2 YYREEE (reference sequence). The CDR3 runs to 11 residues. The DNA for the CDR3 is TGTGCCAGCAGCTTGCTAGAGACCCAGTACTTC. It codes for CASSLLETQYF.

This rearrangement joins TRBV19 to TRBJ1-1; tentative D call: TRBD1 (6 bases). Germline CDR1 is LNHDA and CDR2 is SQIVND (reference sequence). CDR3 length: 14 residues. Between the trimmed V and J ends, which lost 5 bases and 2 bases, there was a span of 12 bases. CDR3 region: CASSLTGTNTEAFF. Written as DNA, the CDR3 is TGTGCCAGTAGTTTGACCGGGACAAACACTGAAGCTTTCTTT.

CDR3 bases: TGTGCCAGCAGCGCCGATGGGACAGAGACAGATACGCAGTATTTT. This translates into CASSADGTETDTQYF. The chain carries TRBV9 and TRBJ2-3, with 7 bases aligning to TRBD1. The V segment lost 3 bases and the J segment 3 bases; nucleotides outside the gene matches: 7. CDR1 is SGDLS, CDR2 YYNGEE, per germline. The CDR3 is made up of 15 amino acids. Filled out from reference TRBV9 and TRBJ2-3, the complete variable domain reads DSGVTQTPKHLITATGQRVTLRCSPRSGDLSVYWYQQSLDQGLQFLIQYYNGEERAKGNILERFSAQQFPDLHSELNLSSLELGDSALYFCASSADGTETDTQYFGPGTRLTVL.

This clone occurred once. The chain uses TRBV29-1 and TRBJ1-4, with 8 positions matching TRBD1. CDR1 SQVTM and CDR2 ANQGSEA come from the germline V gene. This CDR3 is 12 amino acids long. J was trimmed by 8 bases and V by 7 bases; bases with no gene match: 6. The CDR3 reads CSAIQGVEKLFF. As DNA, the CDR3 is TGCAGCGCAATACAGGGGGTAGAAAAACTGTTTTTT.

This clone was picked up a small number of times. J is TRBJ1-2 and V is TRBV7-8; TRBD1 agrees at 10 bases. V dropped 6 bases and J dropped 5; count of bases not matched to a gene: 9. The length of the CDR3 is 15 residues. The germline CDR1 and CDR2 sequences are SGHVS and FQNEAQ. DNA for the CDR3: TGTGCCAGCAGATACGGGACAGGGGTACAGTATGGCTACACCTTC. Protein sequence: CASRYGTGVQYGYTF.

The chain links TRBV7-8 to TRBJ1-4; D gene unclear. The CDR3 consists of 14 residues. Trimming took off 0 bases at V and 6 bases at J, with 8 bases between the two ends. Looked up from germline, CDR1 is SGHVS and CDR2 is FQNEAQ. CDR3: CASSLARPDEKLFF. CDR3 in DNA: TGTGCCAGCAGCTTAGCTCGTCCGGATGAAAAACTGTTTTTT.